Each of the 15 T cell receptor beta chains below was sequenced from the same sample in a study of shared clonotypes between healthy human individuals. Assay: immunoSEQ multiplex PCR; the TCRdb copy retains only in-frame clones and omits some. The sample lists 1 million to 1.2 million clones, approximately 80% occurring once. Material for sequencing was memory CD4+ T cells from PBMCs. Subset indicated: CD45RA-negative fraction. The source of these receptors is a young man in good health. Some clones in this sample may be carry-over from other donors' samples.

This clone was picked up one time. The chain couples TRBV19 to TRBJ2-6, with D maybe TRBD1 (6 bases). V lost 5 bases to trimming and J lost 3 bases, with 20 bases between them. Per the germline V gene, CDR1 is LNHDA and CDR2 is SQIVND (reference sequence). CDR3 length: 18 amino acids. CDR3 amino acids: CASSVRDTSGRGANVLTF. In DNA form, the CDR3 reads TGTGCCAGTAGTGTACGGGACACATCGGGACGTGGGGCCAACGTCCTGACTTTC.

This clone came up once. Possible read error: a much larger clone is one base away. This sample also contains other DNA sequences that code for the same CDR3. The gene calls are TRBV27 and TRBJ2-7; D is unresolved. Trimming pared 4 bases from V and 2 bases from J, leaving 3 bases between. The CDR3 covers 11 residues. Germline V gives CDR1 MNHEY, CDR2 SMNVEV (reference sequence). The CDR3 protein is CASSSTYEQYF. The CDR3 nucleotides read TGTGCCAGCAGTTCCACCTACGAGCAGTACTTC.

This clone has a count of ten or more. V usage is TRBV28 and J usage is TRBJ2-7, with 9 bases fitting TRBD1. Unmatched junction bases numbered 8, after V lost 10 bases and J lost 1 base. Germline assignment: CDR1 MDHEN and CDR2 SYDVKM. The CDR3 is made up of 14 amino acids. CDR3: CAIGGQGNSYEQYF. CDR3 coding DNA: TGTGCCATCGGGGGACAGGGCAATTCCTACGAGCAGTACTTC.

V gene TRBV5-1 combines with J gene TRBJ2-5; 9 bases are a match to TRBD1. CDR1 is SGHRS and CDR2 is YFSETQ in the germline V gene. Germline trimming cut 4 bases from V and 4 bases from J; bases unmatched to any gene: 5. CDR3 length: 14 residues. DNA of the CDR3: TGCGCCAGCAGCAGGACAGGGGTAGGAGAGACCCAGTACTTC. Its translation: CASSRTGVGETQYF.

A few counts support this clone. The chain recombines TRBV2 with TRBJ1-1; 7 bases fit TRBD1. CDR3 length equals 11 residues. Germline values: CDR1 SNHLY, CDR2 FYNNEI. The junction had 4 bases not matched to a gene; V was cut back by 4 bases and J by 11 bases. DNA of the CDR3: TGTGCCAGCAGTGGGGAGGGGGCGGCTTTCTTT. Protein sequence: CASSGEGAAFF.

This sequence joins TRBV5-1 and TRBJ2-7, with D tentatively TRBD2 (6 bases). V lost 0 bases and J lost 6, with 16 bases in between. The CDR3 runs to 15 residues. CDR1 SGHRS and CDR2 YFSETQ come from the germline V gene. CDR3 nucleotides: TGCGCCAGCAGCTTGGTCGTCGGGCAGGGAGGCGAGCAGTACTTC. Its translation: CASSLVVGQGGEQYF.

This clone was counted a single time. The chain employs TRBV5-1 and TRBJ2-2; possibly TRBD2 for D (5 bases). This CDR3 has 15 residues. V lost 0 bases to trimming and J lost 4 bases, with 10 bases between them. Germline V gives CDR1 SGHRS, CDR2 YFSETQ. The CDR3 bases are TGCGCCAGCAGCTTGGAAACTAGTGCCACCGGGGAGCTGTTTTTT. Translating it yields CASSLETSATGELFF.

This clone has just one count. The chain joins TRBV28 to TRBJ1-5, with 12 bases lining up with TRBD1. The length of the CDR3 is 18 residues. Germline V lookup: CDR1 MDHEN, CDR2 SYDVKM. V lost 3 bases to trimming and J lost 2 bases; unmatched junction nucleotides: 8. As DNA, the CDR3 is TGTGCCAGCAGTTTGGTGGGACAGGGGGCTCGGGGCAATCAGCCCCAGCATTTT. This translates into CASSLVGQGARGNQPQHF.

The genes are TRBV5-1 and TRBJ2-5; D possibly corresponds to TRBD1 (6 bases). V was clipped by 4 bases and J by 5 bases, with 15 bases between them. The germline gives CDR1 SGHRS, CDR2 YFSETQ. The CDR3 runs to 14 residues. Written as DNA, the CDR3 is TGCGCCAGCAGCCTTGGACAGACGGGGGAGACCCAGTACTTC. The encoded protein is CASSLGQTGETQYF. The full variable domain, with the rest looked up from reference TRBV5-1 and TRBJ2-5, is KAGVTQTPRYLIKTRGQQVTLSCSPISGHRSVSWYQQTPGQGLQFLFEYFSETQRNKGNFPGRFSGRQFSNSRSEMNVSTLELGDSALYLCASSLGQTGETQYFGPGTRLLVL.

In this sample, this clone turned up a few times. J is TRBJ2-2 and V is TRBV4-2; the match to TRBD2 covers 7 bases. The CDR3 contains 16 residues. V was pared by 0 bases and J by 1 base, with 2 bases of the junction left unmatched. Germline lookup yields CDR1 LGHNA and CDR2 YNFKEQ. The CDR3 bases are TGTGCCAGCAGCCAAGAGGCTAGCGGGAACACCGGGGAGCTGTTTTTT. It encodes CASSQEASGNTGELFF.

The chain is built from TRBV5-1 and TRBJ2-7; 13 nucleotides line up with TRBD2. CDR3 length equals 16 residues. Losses at the gene ends were 4 bases for V and 5 bases for J; bases not matched to a gene: 9. CDR1 SGHRS and CDR2 YFSETQ come from the germline V gene. CDR3 region: CASSGGTSGIPNEQYF. The CDR3 nucleotides read TGCGCCAGCAGCGGCGGGACTAGCGGGATCCCTAACGAGCAGTACTTC.

This rearrangement joins TRBV19 to TRBJ1-1; the D gene is possibly TRBD1 (6 bases). Germline assignment: CDR1 LNHDA and CDR2 SQIVND (reference sequence). V lost 4 bases and J 4 bases, leaving 10 bases between the germline ends. The CDR3 is 13 amino acids. CDR3 nucleotide sequence: TGTGCCAGTAGTACAAAGGGGGGCACTGAAGCTTTCTTT. Amino acid sequence: CASSTKGGTEAFF.

With regard to this clone: This specimen includes other DNA sequences encoding the same CDR3. The chain employs TRBV7-2 and TRBJ1-5; D possibly corresponds to TRBD1 (5 bases). Deletions cut 3 bases from V and 4 bases from J, with 10 bases between. The CDR3 extends over 14 amino acids. Germline-derived CDR1 and CDR2 are SGHTA and FQGNSA. This CDR3 reads CASSFRDSNQPQHF. The CDR3 nucleotides read TGTGCCAGCAGCTTCCGGGACTCAAATCAGCCCCAGCATTTT.

The chain uses TRBV6-5 and TRBJ2-1; 9 nucleotides align to TRBD1. There are 15 residues in the CDR3. In germline, CDR1 is MNHEY, CDR2 SVGAGI. V shed 2 bases, J shed 7 bases, and the junction held 6 bases outside the gene matches. The CDR3 DNA follows: TGTGCCAGCAGTTACCCGACAGGGGGAGGGAATGAGCAGTTCTTC. Encoded protein: CASSYPTGGGNEQFF.

This chain joins TRBV29-1 and TRBJ1-1, with D possibly matching TRBD1 (5 bases). Trimming removed 1 base from V and 4 bases from J, with 10 bases in between. CDR1 and CDR2 (germline): SQVTM, ANQGSEA. The CDR3 is made up of 13 amino acids. The CDR3 DNA sequence: TGCAGCGTTGAAGGACAGATGCGCACTGAAGCTTTCTTT. It translates to CSVEGQMRTEAFF. Variable domain in full (rest from reference TRBV29-1 and TRBJ1-1): SAVISQKPSRDICQRGTSLTIQCQVDSQVTMMFWYRQQPGQSLTLIATANQGSEATYESGFVIDKFPISRPNLTFSTLTVSNMSPEDSSIYLCSVEGQMRTEAFFGQGTRLTVV.